The T cell receptor (beta chain) described here comes from a study of blood T cells in healthy people across ages. Study observations and caveats: Donors of long life had a larger count of naive CD4+ cells and greater diversity than aged donors.

The study recruited healthy Caucasian donors from Russia who were aged about 6 to 90. V was trimmed by 1 base and J by 7 bases, leaving 14 bases between them. This CDR3 region has 14 residues. The V gene's germline CDR1 is LGHDT and CDR2 YNNKEL (reference sequence). A second about 7 to 11 cycle PCR used barcoded and J-beta primers. TCRdb called the 5' RACE reads again in MiXCR, with one record for every CDR3 protein. The sample holds about 800,000 distinct CDR3 sequences, around 25% seen once. This clonotype was seen only a few times. Its specificity is unknown. The same data also went into a second study, on T cells of mothers and their children. Per that study: All extracted RNA went into cDNA synthesis, about 1.4 ug per 15 ul.

V and J are TRBV3-1 and TRBJ2-7, with D perhaps TRBD2 (5 bases). The specimen was blood. This TCR was recovered from a boy aged 5-17 years in good health. The CDR3 here is CASSQAAIRGEQYF. CDR3 DNA sequence: TGTGCCAGCAGCCAAGCGGCCATTAGAGGGGAGCAGTACTTC.